This T cell receptor beta chain comes out of a study of blood T cell repertoires in COVID-19. Study in general: COVID-19 samples from acute and convalescent phases originated in the United States, Italy and Spain. PBMCs, B-cell-depleted T cells, or T cells were the source of the cDNA or gDNA that made up the material.

Original handling: Amplified reference gene primers provided the basis for estimating nucleated cell counts. Clones were sequenced by immunoSEQ multiplex PCR, and TCRdb holds only the in-frame ones, with some missing. V and J calls and clone size follow that table, whereas D and trimming were derived from the DNA. The data show roughly 80,000 clones, with 65% to 85% seen just once and over 5.5% held by the top ten. Germline V gene data show CDR1 as SGHTA and CDR2 as FQGNSA. This CDR3 spans 17 amino acids. The V gene end was trimmed by 2 bases and the J gene end by 0 bases; junction bases not matched to a gene: 4.

Sequences were obtained from peripheral blood. The receptor comes from a man aged 55 to 70 with active or convalescent COVID-19. The rearrangement uses TRBV7-2 and TRBJ2-3; 11 bases map to TRBD2. The CDR3 sequence: CASSLKLAGASTDTQYF. The CDR3 DNA reads TGTGCCAGCAGCTTAAAACTAGCGGGGGCTAGCACAGATACGCAGTATTTT.